The text below deals with one T cell receptor (beta chain). The germline V gene has CDR1 MDHEN and CDR2 SYDVKM. V lost 9 bases and J 6 bases, leaving 20 bases between the germline ends. This CDR3 region has 14 residues. Generated by immunoSEQ multiplex PCR, the TCRdb table keeps only in-frame clones and is missing some. The table has some 150,000 clones, approximately 85% seen once. This entry is derived from a study of blood T cell repertoires in COVID-19. Study-wide context: Acute and convalescent COVID-19 samples came from the United States, Italy and Spain. Sample material is recorded as cDNA or gDNA derived from T cells, B-cell-depleted T cells, or PBMCs.

The chain employs TRBV28 and TRBJ1-2; D call uncertain. Sequencing used peripheral blood. The TCR comes from a human donor with acute or convalescent COVID-19. The donor label of this sample is uncertain. The CDR3 bases are TGTGCCAGTTCCGCAGCGCCCAAAGTCAATGGCTACACCTTC. Translated: CASSAAPKVNGYTF.